This entry lists 21 T cell receptor beta chains sequenced from one sample in a study of blood T cell repertoires in COVID-19. The data were produced by immunoSEQ multiplex PCR, yet TCRdb's version contains in-frame clones alone and is incomplete. The sample comprises around 160,000 clones, 80% to 90% of which are singletons, and approximately 8% rests with the top ten. The sequencing sample was made of peripheral blood. All receptors come from a woman aged 55 to 70 with COVID-19, enrolled during active disease.

Notes on this clone: The junction shows a germline mismatch at one end, possibly a read error. The chain recombines TRBV19 with TRBJ2-7; D is possibly TRBD1 (6 bases). This CDR3 contains 13 residues. The germline CDR1 and CDR2 sequences are LNHDA and SQIVND (reference sequence). The CDR3 reads CASRSGQSYEQYF. CDR3 DNA sequence: TGTGCCAGTAGGAGTGGACAGTCCTACGAGCAGTATTTC.

There are a few counts of this clone. This sequence joins TRBV6-5 and TRBJ1-1, with D perhaps TRBD1 (5 bases). Between the trimmed V and J ends, which lost 7 bases and 1 base, there was a span of 10 bases. CDR3 length: 13 residues. Germline CDR1 is MNHEY and CDR2 is SVGAGI. CDR3 region: CASMKQENTEAFF. The CDR3 DNA follows: TGTGCCAGCATGAAACAGGAGAACACTGAAGCTTTCTTT.

This clone was observed a single time. The chain employs TRBV6-6 and TRBJ1-4; a possible D gene is TRBD1 (6 bases). Germline lookup yields CDR1 MNHNY and CDR2 SVGAGI (reference sequence). CDR3 length equals 14 residues. The V gene lost 2 bases and the J gene lost 8 bases, with 12 bases spanning the gap. CDR3 DNA: TGTGCCAGCAGTTACGTCAGGGGTGGGGAAAAACTGTTTTTT. Translating gives CASSYVRGGEKLFF.

V usage is TRBV7-2 and J usage is TRBJ2-7; 7 bases align to TRBD1. Per the germline V gene, CDR1 is SGHTA and CDR2 is FQGNSA. J was trimmed by 6 bases and V by 3 bases; bases with no gene match: 5. CDR3 length: 13 amino acids. CDR3 sequence reads: CASSLTGFGEQYF. The CDR3 coding sequence is TGTGCCAGCAGCTTGACAGGGTTCGGCGAGCAGTACTTC.

The rearrangement links TRBV3-1 (or the pseudogene TRBV3-2) to TRBJ2-2, with TRBD2 matching 10 bases. Germline CDR1 is LGHDT and CDR2 is YNNKEL (reference sequence). The CDR3 covers 17 residues. Germline trimming cut 0 bases from V and 4 bases from J; bases unmatched to any gene: 5. CDR3 nucleotide sequence: TGTGCCAGCAGCCAAGAGTACCTAGCGGGGGCCACCGGGGAGCTGTTTTTT. Translated, it gives CASSQEYLAGATGELFF.

This clone was picked up a small number of times. The chain carries TRBV28 and TRBJ1-1; TRBD1 matches 9 bases. CDR1 and CDR2 (germline): MDHEN, SYDVKM. The CDR3 extends over 15 amino acids. Trimming removed 5 bases from V and 5 bases from J; junction bases left unmatched: 9. In nucleotides, the CDR3 is TGTGCCAGCAGTAGACCGGGACAGGGACCAACTGAAGCTTTCTTT. This codes for CASSRPGQGPTEAFF.

The rearrangement joins TRBV5-4 to TRBJ2-2, with 9 bases fitting TRBD1. V was pared by 2 bases and J by 3 bases, with 8 bases of the junction left unmatched. CDR1 and CDR2 from the germline V gene are SGHNT and YYREEE (reference sequence). The CDR3 is 17 residues long. Written as DNA, the CDR3 is TGTGCCAGCAGCTTTGCACAGGGGGCTGGATACACCGGGGAGCTGTTTTTT. Translation: CASSFAQGAGYTGELFF.

The rearrangement uses TRBV5-1 and TRBJ1-1, with TRBD1 matching over 7 bases. Germline lookup yields CDR1 SGHRS and CDR2 YFSETQ. V was clipped by 4 bases and J by 0 bases; unmatched bases: 6. The CDR3 runs to 15 residues. The CDR3 loop reads CASSGTGTVNTEAFF. Here the CDR3 DNA reads TGCGCCAGCAGCGGCACCGGGACAGTGAACACTGAAGCTTTCTTT.

J is TRBJ1-2 and V is TRBV7-3, with TRBD1 matching 7 bases. V lost 5 bases, J lost 6 bases, and 9 bases stayed unmatched. The CDR3 has 14 residues. Germline V gene sequence: CDR1 SGHTA, CDR2 FQGTGA. This chain's CDR3 is CASSQTGGGDGYTF. DNA for the CDR3: TGTGCCAGCAGCCAAACTGGAGGGGGCGATGGCTACACCTTC.

V usage is TRBV6-5 and J usage is TRBJ2-1; tentative D call: TRBD2 (6 bases). The CDR3 is 16 residues long. Germline assignment: CDR1 MNHEY and CDR2 SVGAGI. V lost 1 base, J lost 2 bases, and 12 bases lay in between. CDR3 sequence: CASSYFGGAPYNEQFF. CDR3 in DNA: TGTGCCAGCAGTTACTTCGGCGGGGCCCCCTACAATGAGCAGTTCTTC.

The rearrangement joins TRBV5-6 to TRBJ2-1, with no clear D. In germline, CDR1 is SGHDT, CDR2 YYEEEE. CDR3 size: 11 residues. Trimming removed 1 base at V and 10 bases at J, with 6 bases between. CDR3 amino acids: CASSLIREQFF. Here the CDR3 DNA reads TGTGCCAGCAGCTTGATCCGGGAGCAGTTCTTC. Variable domain in full (rest from reference TRBV5-6 and TRBJ2-1): DAGVTQSPTHLIKTRGQQVTLRCSPKSGHDTVSWYQQALGQGPQFIFQYYEEEERQRGNFPDRFSGHQFPNYSSELNVNALLLGDSALYLCASSLIREQFFGPGTRLTVL.

The chain carries TRBV9 and TRBJ2-1; 10 bases fit TRBD2. The CDR3 runs 17 residues. Germline CDR1 is SGDLS and CDR2 is YYNGEE. V shed 0 bases, J shed 0 bases, and the junction held 3 bases outside the gene matches. The CDR3 DNA sequence: TGTGCCAGCAGCGTAGAGCGGGGGGGGAGCTCCTACAATGAGCAGTTCTTC. It translates to CASSVERGGSSYNEQFF.

The chain links TRBV9 to TRBJ2-3; TRBD2 agrees at 8 bases. The CDR3 has 15 amino acids. CDR1 is SGDLS and CDR2 is YYNGEE in the germline V gene. Germline trimming cut 4 bases from V and 6 bases from J; bases unmatched to any gene: 10. For the CDR3, the DNA is TGTGCCAGCAGCCCTACCGCGGGGGGTCCCGATACGCAGTATTTT. Amino acid sequence: CASSPTAGGPDTQYF. Full variable domain (remainder filled in from reference TRBV9 and TRBJ2-3): DSGVTQTPKHLITATGQRVTLRCSPRSGDLSVYWYQQSLDQGLQFLIQYYNGEERAKGNILERFSAQQFPDLHSELNLSSLELGDSALYFCASSPTAGGPDTQYFGPGTRLTVL.

Of note for this clone: The junction shows a germline mismatch at one end, possibly a read error. This sequence joins TRBV7-9 and TRBJ1-1; the D gene is possibly TRBD1 (5 bases). CDR1 is SEHNR, CDR2 FQNEAQ, per germline (reference sequence). CDR3 length: 14 amino acids. CDR3 coding DNA: TGTGCCAGCAGCATAGCGGGCCGGGGGGCTGAAGCTTTCTTT. It is translated as CASSIAGRGAEAFF.

This clone appeared a few times. The gene calls are TRBV9 and TRBJ1-3, with 7 bases identical to TRBD1. CDR3 length: 15 amino acids. Germline CDR1 SGDLS, CDR2 YYNGEE. V shed 3 bases, J shed 7 bases, and the junction held 10 bases outside the gene matches. The CDR3, as DNA: TGTGCCAGCAGCGCCGCCGGGACAGCTGTCAACACCATATATTTT. This codes for CASSAAGTAVNTIYF.

This clone is a singleton in its sample. The chain carries TRBV28 and TRBJ2-3; TRBD1 agrees at 12 bases. Germline V lookup: CDR1 MDHEN, CDR2 SYDVKM. This CDR3 region has 17 residues. J lost 1 base, V lost 6 bases, and 8 bases had no gene match. The CDR3 coding sequence is TGTGCCAGCAGCCCCCTGGGACAGGGGGCCGGCACAGATACGCAGTATTTT. Translating gives CASSPLGQGAGTDTQYF. Using reference TRBV28 and TRBJ2-3 for the parts outside the CDR3, the full variable domain is DVKVTQSSRYLVKRTGEKVFLECVQDMDHENMFWYRQDPGLGLRLIYFSYDVKMKEKGDIPEGYSVSREKKERFSLILESASTNQTSMYLCASSPLGQGAGTDTQYFGPGTRLTVL.

This clone occurred a few times. The chain recombines TRBV19 with TRBJ2-1; no definite D call. Looked up from germline, CDR1 is LNHDA and CDR2 is SQIVND (reference sequence). Trimming took off 4 bases at V and 0 bases at J, with 10 bases between the two ends. CDR3 length: 15 amino acids. The CDR3 coding sequence is TGTGCCAGTAGTAGTTCCGTTAGCTCCTACAATGAGCAGTTCTTC. Translating gives CASSSSVSSYNEQFF.

The rearrangement joins TRBV30 to TRBJ2-5; D may be TRBD1 (5 bases). CDR1 GTSNPN and CDR2 SVGIG come from the germline V gene (reference sequence). The CDR3 consists of 13 residues. Trimming took 3 bases from V and 5 from J, leaving 13 bases between them. This CDR3 is CAWSPGRSETQYF. The DNA of the CDR3 is TGTGCCTGGAGCCCAGGGCGCAGCGAGACCCAGTACTTC.

J is TRBJ1-5 and V is TRBV15; unclear D gene. Germline V gives CDR1 LNHNV, CDR2 YYDKDF (reference sequence). V was trimmed by 0 bases and J by 6 bases, leaving 9 bases between them. There are 14 residues in the CDR3. CDR3 in DNA: TGTGCCACCAGCAGAGATCCAGAGGGTCAGCCCCAGCATTTT. This gives the protein CATSRDPEGQPQHF.

The chain links TRBV3-1 (or the pseudogene TRBV3-2) to TRBJ1-6; D is unclear. V was clipped by 1 base and J by 7 bases, with 11 bases between them. Germline CDR1 is LGHDT and CDR2 is YNNKEL (reference sequence). The CDR3 consists of 15 residues. CDR3 in DNA: TGTGCCAGCAGCCAAGGGAGGCAGATGAATTCACCCCTCCACTTT. This gives the protein CASSQGRQMNSPLHF.

The chain recombines TRBV2 with TRBJ2-7, with D hard to call. In germline, CDR1 is SNHLY, CDR2 FYNNEI. V shed 3 bases and J shed 3 bases, with 15 bases lying between them. The CDR3 is 15 amino acids. CDR3 in DNA: TGTGCCAGCAGTGATTTTGAGTATTTAAACTACGAGCAGTACTTC. Encoded protein: CASSDFEYLNYEQYF.